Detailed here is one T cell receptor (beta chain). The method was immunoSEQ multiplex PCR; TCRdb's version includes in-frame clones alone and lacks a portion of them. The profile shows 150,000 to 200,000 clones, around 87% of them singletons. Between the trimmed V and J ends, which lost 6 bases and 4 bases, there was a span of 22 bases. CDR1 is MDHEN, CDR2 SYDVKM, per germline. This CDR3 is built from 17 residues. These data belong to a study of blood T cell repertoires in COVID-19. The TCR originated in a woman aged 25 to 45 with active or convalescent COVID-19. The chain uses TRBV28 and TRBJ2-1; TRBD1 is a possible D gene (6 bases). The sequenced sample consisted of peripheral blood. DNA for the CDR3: TGTGCCAGCAGAGGTCTTCGCAGGGGCGCATTTTACAATGAGCAGTTCTTC. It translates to CASRGLRRGAFYNEQFF. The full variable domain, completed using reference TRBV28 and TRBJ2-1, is DVKVTQSSRYLVKRTGEKVFLECVQDMDHENMFWYRQDPGLGLRLIYFSYDVKMKEKGDIPEGYSVSREKKERFSLILESASTNQTSMYLCASRGLRRGAFYNEQFFGPGTRLTVL.